A selection of T cell receptor beta chains follows, all from one sample in a study of T cells in Graves' hyperthyroidism and ophthalmopathy. A single record per CDR3 protein comes from TCRdb applying MiXCR to the multiplex PCR reads. The sample contains approximately 600,000 distinct CDR3 sequences, under 20% of which appear only once. Sequencing input: blood. These receptors originate from a woman in her 30s with Graves' hyperthyroidism. Both conserved end residues are part of each CDR3. Fields, in order: clone size, D gene, V gene, J gene, CDR3 DNA, CDR3 protein. D genes are given only for firm matches. Clone size is stated in some rows and not others, as once, few, many or a class when expanded.

clone_size: many
d_call: -
v_call: TRBV28
j_call: TRBJ2-5
cdr3_nt: TGTGCCAGCAGTTTAGTTGCGGAAGAGACCCAGTACTTC
cdr3_aa: CASSLVAEETQYF

clone_size: -
d_call: -
v_call: TRBV18
j_call: TRBJ2-7
cdr3_nt: TGTGCCAGCTCACGGATGAGAGATGGGGAGCAGTACTTC
cdr3_aa: CASSRMRDGEQYF

clone_size: many
d_call: -
v_call: TRBV6-1
j_call: TRBJ2-1
cdr3_nt: TGTGCCAGCAGCCCGACACGTCTCAGTGGGGATGAGCAGTTCTTC
cdr3_aa: CASSPTRLSGDEQFF

clone_size: -
d_call: TRBD2
v_call: TRBV15
j_call: TRBJ2-5
cdr3_nt: TGTGCCACCAGCAAGCAACCCGGGACTAGCAATAGAAAGTACTTC
cdr3_aa: CATSKQPGTSNRKYF

clone_size: many
d_call: -
v_call: TRBV11-2
j_call: TRBJ1-2
cdr3_nt: TGTGCCAGCAGCTTAGTGGAAGGGAAGGATGGCTACACCTTC
cdr3_aa: CASSLVEGKDGYTF

clone_size: -
d_call: -
v_call: TRBV30
j_call: TRBJ2-3
cdr3_nt: TGTGCCTGGAGTGGGACGTGGTTCGAGACTCCAAAAATTTCTAGCACAGATACGCAGTATTTT
cdr3_aa: CAWSGTWFETPKISSTDTQYF

clone_size: many
d_call: -
v_call: TRBV12-3/TRBV12-4
j_call: TRBJ2-7
cdr3_nt: TGTGCCAGCGGTATTAATAGGGCAGGGGAGCAGTACTTC
cdr3_aa: CASGINRAGEQYF

clone_size: -
d_call: -
v_call: TRBV5-6
j_call: TRBJ1-4
cdr3_nt: TGTGCCAGCAGCCGGACAGTATCGGAAAAACTGTTTTTT
cdr3_aa: CASSRTVSEKLFF

clone_size: few
d_call: TRBD1
v_call: TRBV18
j_call: TRBJ1-1
cdr3_nt: TGTGCCAGCTCACCAGGACAGGGCGACGCTGAAGCTTTCTTT
cdr3_aa: CASSPGQGDAEAFF

clone_size: -
d_call: -
v_call: TRBV5-5
j_call: TRBJ2-4
cdr3_nt: TGTGCCAGCAGCTTGGCCCCGACAGACCTTCAGTACTTC
cdr3_aa: CASSLAPTDLQYF

clone_size: -
d_call: TRBD2
v_call: TRBV30
j_call: TRBJ2-5
cdr3_nt: TGTGCCGGCCTGGGCGGGAGTTGGTACTTC
cdr3_aa: CAGLGGSWYF

clone_size: -
d_call: TRBD2
v_call: TRBV5-1
j_call: TRBJ2-7
cdr3_nt: TGCGCCAGCAGCTTGGACACTAGCGCGACCTCCTACGAGCAGTACTTC
cdr3_aa: CASSLDTSATSYEQYF

clone_size: many
d_call: -
v_call: TRBV5-6
j_call: TRBJ2-1
cdr3_nt: TGTGCCAGCGGACCCCGGGAGATCTACAATGAGCAGTTCTTC
cdr3_aa: CASGPREIYNEQFF

clone_size: many
d_call: -
v_call: TRBV6-2/TRBV6-3
j_call: TRBJ1-6
cdr3_nt: TGTGCCAGCAGTTCGCCGGGCTCAAATTCACCCCTCCACTTT
cdr3_aa: CASSSPGSNSPLHF

clone_size: few
d_call: -
v_call: TRBV7-3
j_call: TRBJ1-3
cdr3_nt: TGTGCCAGCAGCCCGGGGCGTGGAAACACCATATATTTT
cdr3_aa: CASSPGRGNTIYF

clone_size: -
d_call: -
v_call: TRBV20-1
j_call: TRBJ1-6
cdr3_nt: TGCAGTGCCCCATTCGGGGGGCGAATATCATCACCCCTCCACTTT
cdr3_aa: CSAPFGGRISSPLHF

clone_size: many
d_call: -
v_call: TRBV20-1
j_call: TRBJ1-1
cdr3_nt: TGCAGTGCCCCGAGGGGCAGGGCAGACACTGAAGCTTTCTTT
cdr3_aa: CSAPRGRADTEAFF

clone_size: many
d_call: TRBD2
v_call: TRBV12-3/TRBV12-4
j_call: TRBJ2-3
cdr3_nt: TGTGCCAGCAGTTTCAACGGGAGGCACACAGATACGCAGTATTTT
cdr3_aa: CASSFNGRHTDTQYF

clone_size: few
d_call: -
v_call: TRBV7-2
j_call: TRBJ2-1
cdr3_nt: TGTGCCAGCAGCTTAATCACTAGGCAAGATGAGCAGTTCTTC
cdr3_aa: CASSLITRQDEQFF

clone_size: -
d_call: TRBD2
v_call: TRBV7-2
j_call: TRBJ2-3
cdr3_nt: TGTGCCAGCAGCTTATGGGCTAGCGGGAGTTCAGATACGCAGTATTTT
cdr3_aa: CASSLWASGSSDTQYF

clone_size: -
d_call: TRBD2
v_call: TRBV10-3
j_call: TRBJ2-2
cdr3_nt: TGTGCCATCAGTGAACCGACTAGCGGCCGGAGGGGAGCCGGGGAGCTGTTTTTT
cdr3_aa: CAISEPTSGRRGAGELFF

clone_size: many
d_call: TRBD2
v_call: TRBV10-3
j_call: TRBJ2-7
cdr3_nt: TGTGCCATCAGTTTTGGCGGGAGTTCCTACGAGCAGTACTTC
cdr3_aa: CAISFGGSSYEQYF

clone_size: many
d_call: -
v_call: TRBV20-1
j_call: TRBJ1-2
cdr3_nt: TGCAGTGCCTACAGGGCTAACTATGGCTACACCTTC
cdr3_aa: CSAYRANYGYTF

clone_size: many
d_call: -
v_call: TRBV28
j_call: TRBJ2-3
cdr3_nt: TGTGCCGCGACCGAGAGCACAGATACGCAGTATTTT
cdr3_aa: CAATESTDTQYF

clone_size: few
d_call: TRBD2
v_call: TRBV15
j_call: TRBJ2-1
cdr3_nt: TGTGCCACCAGCAAGGGACCAGCGGGAGGGCGGCATGAGCAGTTCTTC
cdr3_aa: CATSKGPAGGRHEQFF

clone_size: -
d_call: -
v_call: TRBV7-3
j_call: TRBJ2-5
cdr3_nt: TGTGCCAGCAGCTTAACGGAGGGGACCCGTTTGTACTTC
cdr3_aa: CASSLTEGTRLYF

clone_size: many
d_call: TRBD2
v_call: TRBV7-9
j_call: TRBJ2-3
cdr3_nt: TGTGCCAGCACCTCGGGACTACTGTCCACAGATACGCAGTATTTT
cdr3_aa: CASTSGLLSTDTQYF

clone_size: -
d_call: -
v_call: TRBV12-3/TRBV12-4
j_call: TRBJ1-1
cdr3_nt: TGTGCCAGCAGTTTAGGCCCGGGCTCGGAAGCTTTCTTT
cdr3_aa: CASSLGPGSEAFF

clone_size: many
d_call: TRBD2
v_call: TRBV7-9
j_call: TRBJ2-1
cdr3_nt: TGTGCCAGTAGCGGGACAATTACGGGCTCCTACAATGAGCAGTTCTTC
cdr3_aa: CASSGTITGSYNEQFF

clone_size: -
d_call: TRBD1
v_call: TRBV11-2
j_call: TRBJ1-2
cdr3_nt: TGTGCCAGCCGTACGAGGACAGGGGAGAATGGCTACACCTTC
cdr3_aa: CASRTRTGENGYTF

clone_size: -
d_call: TRBD2
v_call: TRBV11-3
j_call: TRBJ2-5
cdr3_nt: TGTGCCAGCGGCCCCAATTTAGCGGGGGCCCATGGGGAGACCCAGTACTTC
cdr3_aa: CASGPNLAGAHGETQYF

clone_size: few
d_call: -
v_call: TRBV28
j_call: TRBJ2-2
cdr3_nt: TGTGCCAGCAGTTTGAACTCTGAATCCGGGGAGCTGTTTTTT
cdr3_aa: CASSLNSESGELFF

clone_size: few
d_call: -
v_call: TRBV9
j_call: TRBJ2-7
cdr3_nt: TGTGCCAGCAGCCTTTCGGACGGATACGAGCAGTACTTC
cdr3_aa: CASSLSDGYEQYF

clone_size: few
d_call: -
v_call: TRBV6-1
j_call: TRBJ1-1
cdr3_nt: TGTGCCAGCAGCGCCCAAAGTGGTACTGAAGCTTTCTTT
cdr3_aa: CASSAQSGTEAFF

clone_size: -
d_call: -
v_call: TRBV9
j_call: TRBJ1-1
cdr3_nt: TGTGCCAGCAGCGGATCAGGGCCGAACACTGAAGCTTTCTTT
cdr3_aa: CASSGSGPNTEAFF

clone_size: few
d_call: -
v_call: TRBV6-2/TRBV6-3
j_call: TRBJ1-5
cdr3_nt: TGTGCCAGCACCAGACTGGAAGATCAGCCCCAGCATTTT
cdr3_aa: CASTRLEDQPQHF

clone_size: -
d_call: TRBD2
v_call: TRBV9
j_call: TRBJ2-1
cdr3_nt: TGTGCCAGCAGCGTAGTTACTAGCGGGAGTGGTGAGCAGTTCTTC
cdr3_aa: CASSVVTSGSGEQFF

clone_size: many
d_call: -
v_call: TRBV12-3/TRBV12-4
j_call: TRBJ1-2
cdr3_nt: TGTGCCAGCAGTCAGGGGCTAAAGGGCTACACCTTC
cdr3_aa: CASSQGLKGYTF

clone_size: few
d_call: TRBD1
v_call: TRBV9
j_call: TRBJ2-7
cdr3_nt: TGTGCCAGCAGCGTCGGGACAGCCATTACCTACGAGCAGTACTTC
cdr3_aa: CASSVGTAITYEQYF

clone_size: many
d_call: -
v_call: TRBV30
j_call: TRBJ2-1
cdr3_nt: TGTGCCTGGAGTGTGGTAGCTGAGCAGTTCTTC
cdr3_aa: CAWSVVAEQFF

clone_size: few
d_call: TRBD2
v_call: TRBV25-1
j_call: TRBJ2-3
cdr3_nt: TGTGCCAGCAGTGAATATGGCGGGGGATTGGATACGCAGTATTTT
cdr3_aa: CASSEYGGGLDTQYF

clone_size: many
d_call: -
v_call: TRBV6-2/TRBV6-3
j_call: TRBJ2-5
cdr3_nt: TGTGCCAGCAGTCCCTCCGGGGCACGGGAGACCCAGTACTTC
cdr3_aa: CASSPSGARETQYF